The 2 T cell receptor beta chains below were found in one sample sequenced in a study of CD8+CD57+ T cells in acquired aplastic anemia. Profiles of TCR beta VDJ and CDR3 were generated from a genomic DNA template. TCRdb itself ran the reads through MiXCR, one entry per CDR3 protein. In the table there are about 210,000 distinct CDR3 sequences, 34% of which are singletons. The sample taken for sequencing was sorted CD4+, CD8+, or CD8+CD57+ T cells (not recorded which) from PBMCs. These receptors all come from a human donor in good health, serving as a control.

Concerning this clonotype: At one of its ends the junction is not consistent with the germline gene, which may arise from a read error. This chain joins TRBV7-9 and TRBJ1-2; 10 bases fit TRBD1. This CDR3 contains 14 residues. Germline V gives CDR1 SEHNR, CDR2 FQNEAQ (reference sequence). CDR3 residues: CASSRETGGYGYAF. CDR3 coding DNA: TGTGCCAGCAGTCGCGAGACAGGGGGCTATGGCTACGCCTTC.

The table lists this clonotype with a count of one. The rearrangement uses TRBV11-2 and TRBJ2-4; 7 bases are shared with TRBD2. The germline V gene has CDR1 SGHAT and CDR2 FQNNGV. The CDR3 is 16 amino acids. Unmatched junction bases numbered 14, after V lost 5 bases and J lost 7 bases. In nucleotides, the CDR3 is TGTGCCAGCAGCCGGTGGGGGGGGGATCCAACGAACATTCAGTACTTC. Its translation: CASSRWGGDPTNIQYF. The variable domain in full, with the rest retrieved from reference TRBV11-2 and TRBJ2-4, is EAGVAQSPRYKIIEKRQSVAFWCNPISGHATLYWYQQILGQGPKLLIQFQNNGVVDDSQLPKDRFSAERLKGVDSTLKIQPAKLEDSAVYLCASSRWGGDPTNIQYFGAGTRLSVL.